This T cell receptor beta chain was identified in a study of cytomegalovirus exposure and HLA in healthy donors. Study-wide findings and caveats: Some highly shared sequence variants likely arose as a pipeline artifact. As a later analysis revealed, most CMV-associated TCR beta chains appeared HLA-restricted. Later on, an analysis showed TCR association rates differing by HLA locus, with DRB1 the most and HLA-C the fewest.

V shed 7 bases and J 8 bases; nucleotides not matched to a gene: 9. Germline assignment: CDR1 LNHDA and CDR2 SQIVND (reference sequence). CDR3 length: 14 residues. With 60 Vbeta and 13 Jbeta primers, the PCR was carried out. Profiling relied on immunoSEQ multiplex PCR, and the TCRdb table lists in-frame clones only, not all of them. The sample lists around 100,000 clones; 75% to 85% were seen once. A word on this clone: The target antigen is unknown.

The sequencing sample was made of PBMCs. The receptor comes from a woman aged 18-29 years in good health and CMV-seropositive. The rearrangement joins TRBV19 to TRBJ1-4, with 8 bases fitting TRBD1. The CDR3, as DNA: TGTGCCAGTACCGAAGGACAGGGCAGGGAAAAACTGTTTTTT. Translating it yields CASTEGQGREKLFF.